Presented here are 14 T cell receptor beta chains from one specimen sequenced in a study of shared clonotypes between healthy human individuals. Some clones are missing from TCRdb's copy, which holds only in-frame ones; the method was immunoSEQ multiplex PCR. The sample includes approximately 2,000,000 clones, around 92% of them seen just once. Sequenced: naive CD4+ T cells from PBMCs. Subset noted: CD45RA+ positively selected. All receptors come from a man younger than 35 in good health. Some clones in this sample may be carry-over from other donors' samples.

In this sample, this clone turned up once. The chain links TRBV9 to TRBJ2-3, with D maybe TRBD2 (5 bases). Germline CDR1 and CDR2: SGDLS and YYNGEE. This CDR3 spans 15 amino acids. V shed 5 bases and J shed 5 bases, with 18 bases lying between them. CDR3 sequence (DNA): TGTGCCAGCAGTGGACTCCCCCTGAGTATAGATACGCAGTATTTT. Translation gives CASSGLPLSIDTQYF.

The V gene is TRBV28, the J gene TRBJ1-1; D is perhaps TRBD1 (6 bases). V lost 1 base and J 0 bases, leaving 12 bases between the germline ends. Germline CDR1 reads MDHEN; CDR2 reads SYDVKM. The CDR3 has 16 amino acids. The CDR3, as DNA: TGTGCCAGCAGTTTATTTTGGACAGCAGTGAACACTGAAGCTTTCTTT. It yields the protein CASSLFWTAVNTEAFF.

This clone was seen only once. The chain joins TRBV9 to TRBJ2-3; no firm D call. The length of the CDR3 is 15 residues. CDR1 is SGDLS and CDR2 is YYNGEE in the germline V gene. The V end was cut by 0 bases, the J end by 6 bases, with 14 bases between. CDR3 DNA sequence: TGTGCCAGCAGCGTAGTTAACCGACCGGGTGATACGCAGTATTTT. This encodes CASSVVNRPGDTQYF. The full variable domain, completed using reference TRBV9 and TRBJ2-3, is DSGVTQTPKHLITATGQRVTLRCSPRSGDLSVYWYQQSLDQGLQFLIQYYNGEERAKGNILERFSAQQFPDLHSELNLSSLELGDSALYFCASSVVNRPGDTQYFGPGTRLTVL.

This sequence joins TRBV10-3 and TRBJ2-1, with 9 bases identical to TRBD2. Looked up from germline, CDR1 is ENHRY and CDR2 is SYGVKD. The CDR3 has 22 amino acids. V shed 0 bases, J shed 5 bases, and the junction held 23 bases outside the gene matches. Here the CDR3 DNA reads TGTGCCATCAGTGAGTCGAGTTTAATAGGGCTAGCGGGACGGGAGACTGACAATGAGCAGTTCTTC. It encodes CAISESSLIGLAGRETDNEQFF.

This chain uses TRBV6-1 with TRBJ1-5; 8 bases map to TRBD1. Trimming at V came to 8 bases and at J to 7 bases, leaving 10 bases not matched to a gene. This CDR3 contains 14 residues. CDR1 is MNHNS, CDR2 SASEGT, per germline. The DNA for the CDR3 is TGTGCCAGCTTCCTCACAGGGGGGGAACAGCCCCAGCATTTT. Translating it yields CASFLTGGEQPQHF.

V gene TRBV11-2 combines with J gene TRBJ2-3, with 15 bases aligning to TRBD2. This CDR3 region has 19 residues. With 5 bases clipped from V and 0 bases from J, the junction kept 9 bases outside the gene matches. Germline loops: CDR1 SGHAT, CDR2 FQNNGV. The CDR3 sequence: CASSPGLAGGWASTDTQYF. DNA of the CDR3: TGTGCCAGCAGCCCGGGACTAGCGGGGGGATGGGCTAGCACAGATACGCAGTATTTT.

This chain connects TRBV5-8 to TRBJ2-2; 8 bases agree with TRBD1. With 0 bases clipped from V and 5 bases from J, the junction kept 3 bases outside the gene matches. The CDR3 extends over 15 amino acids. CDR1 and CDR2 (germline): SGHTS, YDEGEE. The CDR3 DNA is TGTGCCAGCAGCTTGGGGACAGGGAGAACCGGGGAGCTGTTTTTT. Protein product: CASSLGTGRTGELFF.

CDR3 sequence: CASSQERQVAKNIQYF. The CDR3 DNA is TGCGCCAGCAGCCAAGAGAGACAAGTAGCCAAAAACATTCAGTACTTC. The rearrangement joins TRBV4-1 to TRBJ2-4, with D hard to call. The length of the CDR3 is 16 residues. Trimming stripped 0 bases from V and 0 bases from J, with 9 bases between. Germline assignment: CDR1 MGHRA and CDR2 YSYEKL.

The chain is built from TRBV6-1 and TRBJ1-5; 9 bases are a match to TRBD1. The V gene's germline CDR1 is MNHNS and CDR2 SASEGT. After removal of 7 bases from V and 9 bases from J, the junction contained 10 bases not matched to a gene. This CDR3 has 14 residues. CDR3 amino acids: CASTGDRVLGPQHF. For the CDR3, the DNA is TGTGCCAGCACTGGGGACAGGGTGCTCGGGCCCCAGCATTTT.

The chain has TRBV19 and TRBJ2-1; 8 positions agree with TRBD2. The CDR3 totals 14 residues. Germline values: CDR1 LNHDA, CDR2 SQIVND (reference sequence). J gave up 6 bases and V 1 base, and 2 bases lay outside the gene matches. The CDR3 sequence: CASSIAGGSNEQFF. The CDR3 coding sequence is TGTGCCAGTAGTATAGCGGGAGGGTCCAATGAGCAGTTCTTC.

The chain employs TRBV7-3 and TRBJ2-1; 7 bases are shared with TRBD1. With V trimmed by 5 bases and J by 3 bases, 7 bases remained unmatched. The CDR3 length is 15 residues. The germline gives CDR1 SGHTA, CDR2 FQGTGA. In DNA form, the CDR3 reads TGTGCCAGCAGCCCCCGAGGGGGCAGCTACAATGAGCAGTTCTTC. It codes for CASSPRGGSYNEQFF.

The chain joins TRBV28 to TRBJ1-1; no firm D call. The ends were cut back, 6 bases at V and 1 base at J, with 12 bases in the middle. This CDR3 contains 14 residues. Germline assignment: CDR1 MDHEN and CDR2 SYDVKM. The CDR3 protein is CASSWGGGNTEAFF. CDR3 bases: TGTGCCAGCAGCTGGGGAGGAGGGAACACTGAAGCTTTCTTT.

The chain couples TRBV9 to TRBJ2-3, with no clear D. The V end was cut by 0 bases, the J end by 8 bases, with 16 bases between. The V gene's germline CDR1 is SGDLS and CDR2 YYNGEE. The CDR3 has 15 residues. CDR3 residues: CASSVVSGPWGTQYF. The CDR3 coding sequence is TGTGCCAGCAGCGTAGTTTCTGGGCCATGGGGTACGCAGTATTTT.

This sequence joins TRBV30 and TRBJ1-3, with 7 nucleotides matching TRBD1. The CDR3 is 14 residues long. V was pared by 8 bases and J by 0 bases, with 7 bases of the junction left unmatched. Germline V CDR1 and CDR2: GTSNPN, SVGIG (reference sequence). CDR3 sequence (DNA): TGTGCCGGGGGACAGTGGTCCTCTGGAAACACCATATATTTT. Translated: CAGGQWSSGNTIYF.